The clone carrying this TCR beta chain was seen a few times. These data come from a study of T cells in Graves' hyperthyroidism and ophthalmopathy. RNA transcripts were the template for amplifying TCR beta CDR3 regions. Primed by the HTBI set, a first-round RT-PCR was run on the TCR CDR3. TCRdb reprocessed the multiplex PCR reads with MiXCR, giving one entry per CDR3 protein. The repertoire holds about 770,000 distinct CDR3 sequences, with about 19% as singletons. The CDR3 sequence is 14 residues long. CDR1 is DFQATT, CDR2 SNEGSKA, per germline (reference sequence). The V and J ends lost 6 bases and 0 bases respectively, with 13 bases between them.

This TCR was recovered from a woman in her fifties or sixties with Graves' hyperthyroidism that later progressed to Graves' ophthalmopathy. Sample: blood. This sequence joins TRBV20-1 and TRBJ2-3, with D unclear. The CDR3 DNA is TGCAGTGCCCGAATGGTGATTAGCACAGATACGCAGTATTTT. Translation: CSARMVISTDTQYF.